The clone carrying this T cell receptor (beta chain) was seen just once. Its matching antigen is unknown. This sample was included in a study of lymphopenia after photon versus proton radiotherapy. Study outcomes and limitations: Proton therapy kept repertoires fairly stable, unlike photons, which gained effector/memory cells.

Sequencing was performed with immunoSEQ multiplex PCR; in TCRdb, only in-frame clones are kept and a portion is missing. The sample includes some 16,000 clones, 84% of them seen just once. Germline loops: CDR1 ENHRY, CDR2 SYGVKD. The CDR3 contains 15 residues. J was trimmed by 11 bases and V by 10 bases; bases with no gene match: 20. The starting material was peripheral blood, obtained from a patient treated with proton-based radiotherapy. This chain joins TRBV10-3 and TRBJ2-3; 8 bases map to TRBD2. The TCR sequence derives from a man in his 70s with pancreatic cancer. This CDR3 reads CASATGTSATRRQYF. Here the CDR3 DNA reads TGTGCCAGCGCAACCGGGACTAGTGCGACCCGCCGGCAGTATTTT.